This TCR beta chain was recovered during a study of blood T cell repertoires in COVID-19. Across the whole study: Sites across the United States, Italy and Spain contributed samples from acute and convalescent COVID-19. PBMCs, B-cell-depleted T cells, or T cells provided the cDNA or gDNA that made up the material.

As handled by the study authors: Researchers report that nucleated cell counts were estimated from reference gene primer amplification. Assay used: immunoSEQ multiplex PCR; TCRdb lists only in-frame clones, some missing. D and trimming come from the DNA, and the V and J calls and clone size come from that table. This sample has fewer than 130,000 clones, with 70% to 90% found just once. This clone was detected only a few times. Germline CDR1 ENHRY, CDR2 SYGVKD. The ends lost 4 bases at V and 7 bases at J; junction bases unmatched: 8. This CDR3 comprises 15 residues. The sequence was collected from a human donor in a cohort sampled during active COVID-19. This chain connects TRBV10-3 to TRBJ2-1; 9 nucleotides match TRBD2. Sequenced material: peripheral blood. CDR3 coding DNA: TGTGCCATCAGTGGGACTAGCGCGAGCCTAAATGAGCAGTTCTTC. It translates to CAISGTSASLNEQFF.